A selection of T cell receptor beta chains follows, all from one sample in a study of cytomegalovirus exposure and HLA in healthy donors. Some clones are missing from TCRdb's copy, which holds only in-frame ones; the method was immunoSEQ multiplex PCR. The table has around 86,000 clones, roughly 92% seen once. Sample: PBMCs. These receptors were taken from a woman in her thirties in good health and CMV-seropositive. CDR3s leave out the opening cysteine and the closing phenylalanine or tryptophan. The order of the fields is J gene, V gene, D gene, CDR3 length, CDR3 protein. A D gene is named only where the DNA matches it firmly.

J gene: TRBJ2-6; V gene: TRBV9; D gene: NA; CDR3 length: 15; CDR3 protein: ASSETSRISGANVLT
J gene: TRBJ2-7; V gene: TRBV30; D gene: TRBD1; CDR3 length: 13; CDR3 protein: AWSDGQGALDEQY
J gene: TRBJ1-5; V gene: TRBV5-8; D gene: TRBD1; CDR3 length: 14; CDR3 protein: ASSFRGREYDQPQH
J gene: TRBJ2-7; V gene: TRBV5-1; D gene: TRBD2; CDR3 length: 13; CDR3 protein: ASSWSGLAGNEQY
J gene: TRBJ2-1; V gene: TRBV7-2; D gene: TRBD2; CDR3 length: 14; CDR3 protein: ASSPGGVLAGGWDF
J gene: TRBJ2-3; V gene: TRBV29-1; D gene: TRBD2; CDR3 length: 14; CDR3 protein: SVARTSGASTDTQY
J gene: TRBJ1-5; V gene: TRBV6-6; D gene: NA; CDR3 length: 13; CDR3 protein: ASSELGGSNQPQH
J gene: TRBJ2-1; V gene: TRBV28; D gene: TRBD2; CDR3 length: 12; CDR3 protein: ASSLASGIYEQF
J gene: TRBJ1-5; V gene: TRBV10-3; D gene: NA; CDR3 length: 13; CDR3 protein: AISESTELNQPQH
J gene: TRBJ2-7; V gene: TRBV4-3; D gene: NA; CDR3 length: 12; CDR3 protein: ASSQGLGVNEQY
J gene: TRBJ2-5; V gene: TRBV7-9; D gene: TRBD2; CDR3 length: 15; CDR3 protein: ASRPRFGRGDQETQY
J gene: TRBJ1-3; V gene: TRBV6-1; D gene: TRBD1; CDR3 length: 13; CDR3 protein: ASNPRGTGGNTIY
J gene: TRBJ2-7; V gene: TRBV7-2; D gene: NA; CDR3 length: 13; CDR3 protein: ASSLVRQAGYEQY
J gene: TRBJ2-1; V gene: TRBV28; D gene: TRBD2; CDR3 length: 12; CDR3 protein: ASSSAGAWNEQF
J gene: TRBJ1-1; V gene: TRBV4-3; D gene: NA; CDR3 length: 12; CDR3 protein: ASSQGQLNTEAF
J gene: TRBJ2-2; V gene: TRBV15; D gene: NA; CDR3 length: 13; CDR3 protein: ATSALGANTGELF
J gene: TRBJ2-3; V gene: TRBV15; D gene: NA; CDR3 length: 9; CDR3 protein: ATSEGDTQY
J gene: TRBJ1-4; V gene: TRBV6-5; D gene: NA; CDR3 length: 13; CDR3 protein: ASSRATSGNEKLF
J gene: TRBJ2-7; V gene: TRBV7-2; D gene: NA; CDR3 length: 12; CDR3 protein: ASSGGTVSYEQY
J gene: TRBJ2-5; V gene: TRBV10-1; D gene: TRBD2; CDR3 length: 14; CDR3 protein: ASSEGASGRWETQY
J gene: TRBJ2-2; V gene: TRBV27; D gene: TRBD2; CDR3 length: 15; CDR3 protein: ASSRTVLAGNTGELF
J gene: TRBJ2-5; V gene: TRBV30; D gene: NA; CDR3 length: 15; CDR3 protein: AWSRLRGQRYQETQY
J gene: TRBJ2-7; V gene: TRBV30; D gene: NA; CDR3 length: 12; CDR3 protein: AWSVLDTSYEQY
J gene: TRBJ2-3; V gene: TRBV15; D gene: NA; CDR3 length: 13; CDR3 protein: ATRLGGGNTDTQY
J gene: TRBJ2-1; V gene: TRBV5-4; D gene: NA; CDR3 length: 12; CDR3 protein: ASSSTALSNEQF
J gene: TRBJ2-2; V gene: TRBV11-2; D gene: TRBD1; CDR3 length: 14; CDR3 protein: ASSLASGTVTGELF
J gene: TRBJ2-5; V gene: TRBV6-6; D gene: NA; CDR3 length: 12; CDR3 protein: ASSQGDGIETQY
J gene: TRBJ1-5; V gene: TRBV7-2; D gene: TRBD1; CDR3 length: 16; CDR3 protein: ASSSGWTGSLAGQPQH
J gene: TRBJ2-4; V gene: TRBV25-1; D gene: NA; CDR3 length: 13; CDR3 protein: ASSEEGRYENIQY
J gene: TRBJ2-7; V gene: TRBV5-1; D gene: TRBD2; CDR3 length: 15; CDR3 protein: ASSLWGLAGNSYEQY
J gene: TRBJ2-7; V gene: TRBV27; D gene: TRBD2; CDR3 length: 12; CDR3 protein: ASSLSWLAGEQY
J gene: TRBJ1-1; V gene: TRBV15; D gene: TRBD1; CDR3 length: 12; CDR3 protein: ATSRDRALREAF
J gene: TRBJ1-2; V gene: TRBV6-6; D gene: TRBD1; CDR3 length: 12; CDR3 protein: ASSYRTGDGGYT
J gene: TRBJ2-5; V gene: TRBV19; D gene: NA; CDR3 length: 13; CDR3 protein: ASSTFQGRRETQY
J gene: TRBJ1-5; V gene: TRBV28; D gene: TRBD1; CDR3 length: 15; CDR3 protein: ASSLPLRRGPNQPQH
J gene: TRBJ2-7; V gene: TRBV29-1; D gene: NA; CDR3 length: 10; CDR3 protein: SVRDSYYEQY
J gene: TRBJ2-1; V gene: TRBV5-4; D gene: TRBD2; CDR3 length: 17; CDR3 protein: ASSLEVGSRSGKYNEQF
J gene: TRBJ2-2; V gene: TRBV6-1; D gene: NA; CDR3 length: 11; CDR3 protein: ASSVIGAGELF
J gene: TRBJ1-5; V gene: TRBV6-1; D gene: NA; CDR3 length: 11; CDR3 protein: ASSGQPNQPQH
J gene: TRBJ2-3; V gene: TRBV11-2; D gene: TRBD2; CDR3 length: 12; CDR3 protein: ASTTSGRPDTQY